This TCR beta chain was captured in a study of cytomegalovirus exposure and HLA in healthy donors. General study points: The authors confirmed in vitro that three CMV-associated chains were specific for CMV antigens. Within an earlier analysis, most TCR beta V segments proved productive either about 90% or about 30% of the time.

Regarding this clone: Antigen specificity is unknown.

V was pared by 2 bases and J by 0 bases, with 9 bases between. CDR1 SGHNT and CDR2 YYREEE come from the germline V gene (reference sequence). CDR3 length: 14 residues. Use of 60 Vbeta and 13 Jbeta primers characterized the PCR. TCRdb's table, derived via immunoSEQ multiplex PCR, lists solely in-frame clones and lacks some. The sample lists approximately 150,000 clones; 60% to 80% were seen once. Sequenced sample: PBMCs. The chain combines TRBV5-4 with TRBJ2-7; D remains unclear. The TCR comes from a man in his forties or fifties in good health and CMV-seropositive. CDR3 in DNA: TGTGCCAGCAGCTTTACGCGTCACTCCTACGAGCAGTACTTC. As protein: CASSFTRHSYEQYF. The full variable domain, with the rest looked up from reference TRBV5-4 and TRBJ2-7, is ETGVTQSPTHLIKTRGQQVTLRCSSQSGHNTVSWYQQALGQGPQFIFQYYREEENGRGNFPPRFSGLQFPNYSSELNVNALELDDSALYLCASSFTRHSYEQYFGPGTRLTVT.